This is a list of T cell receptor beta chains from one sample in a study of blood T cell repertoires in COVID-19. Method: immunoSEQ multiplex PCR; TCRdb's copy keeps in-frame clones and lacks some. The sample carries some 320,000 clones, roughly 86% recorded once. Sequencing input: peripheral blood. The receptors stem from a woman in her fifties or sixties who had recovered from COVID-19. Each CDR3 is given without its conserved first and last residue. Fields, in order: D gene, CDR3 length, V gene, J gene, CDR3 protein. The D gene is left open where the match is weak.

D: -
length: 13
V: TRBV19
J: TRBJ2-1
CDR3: ASSIGPGVYNEQF

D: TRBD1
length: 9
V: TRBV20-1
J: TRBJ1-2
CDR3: SARDSSKDT

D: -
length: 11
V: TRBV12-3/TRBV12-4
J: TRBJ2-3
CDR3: ASTWARTDTQY

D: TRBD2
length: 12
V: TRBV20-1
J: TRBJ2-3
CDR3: SASLAGGSDTQY

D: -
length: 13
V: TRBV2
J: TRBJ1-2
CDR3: ASSGRDKTNYGYT

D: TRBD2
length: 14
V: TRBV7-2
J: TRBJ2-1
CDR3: ASSLSPGLGRYEQF

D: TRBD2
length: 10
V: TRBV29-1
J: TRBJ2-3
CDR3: SVGLARDTQY

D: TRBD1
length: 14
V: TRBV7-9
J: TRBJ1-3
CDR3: ASSEDRLYSGNTIY

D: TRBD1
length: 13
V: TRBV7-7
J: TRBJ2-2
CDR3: ASSADRVGTGELF

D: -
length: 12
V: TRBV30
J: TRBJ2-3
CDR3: AWSPGISADTQY

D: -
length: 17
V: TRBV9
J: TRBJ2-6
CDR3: ASSAQLTVGRSGANVLT

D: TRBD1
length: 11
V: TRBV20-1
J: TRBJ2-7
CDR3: SASDRGSYEQY

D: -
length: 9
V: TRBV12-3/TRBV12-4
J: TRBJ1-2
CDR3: ASSQNYGYT

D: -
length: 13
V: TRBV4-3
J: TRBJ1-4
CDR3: ASSQVAATNEKLF

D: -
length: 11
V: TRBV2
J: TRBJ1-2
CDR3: ASTGLEVYGYT

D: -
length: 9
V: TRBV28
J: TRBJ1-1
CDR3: ASSFQATAF

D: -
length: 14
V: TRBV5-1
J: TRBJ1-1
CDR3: ASSYNPRRGATEAF

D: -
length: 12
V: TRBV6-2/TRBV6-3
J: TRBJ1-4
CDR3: ASSYSGVGEKLF

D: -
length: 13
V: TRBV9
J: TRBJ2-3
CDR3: ASSVEGRETDTQY

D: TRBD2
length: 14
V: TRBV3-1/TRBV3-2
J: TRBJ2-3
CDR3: ASSRGTSGILDTQY

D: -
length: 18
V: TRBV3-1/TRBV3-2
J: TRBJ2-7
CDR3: ASSQESTYRVNLGLYEQY

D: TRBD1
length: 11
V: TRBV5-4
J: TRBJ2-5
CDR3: ASSLGTEETQY

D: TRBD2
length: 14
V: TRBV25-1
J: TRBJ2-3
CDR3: ASSGRGTSGADTQY

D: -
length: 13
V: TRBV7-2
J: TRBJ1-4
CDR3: ASSLVSGTHEKLF

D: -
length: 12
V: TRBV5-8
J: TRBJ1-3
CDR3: ASSLRGTGNTIY

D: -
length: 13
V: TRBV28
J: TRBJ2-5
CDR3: ASSLQVQGSGTQY

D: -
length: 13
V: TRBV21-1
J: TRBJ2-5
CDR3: ASSPRCGRLETQY

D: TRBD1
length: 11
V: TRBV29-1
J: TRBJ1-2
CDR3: SGGQGTNYGYT

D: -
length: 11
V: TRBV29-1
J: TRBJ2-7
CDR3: SVELGGSYEQY

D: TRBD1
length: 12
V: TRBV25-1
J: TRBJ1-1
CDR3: ASSPGTGQSEAF

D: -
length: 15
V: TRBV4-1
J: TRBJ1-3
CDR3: ASSHRQSPASGNTIY

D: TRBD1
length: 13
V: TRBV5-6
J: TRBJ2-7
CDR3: ASSLGDRASYEQY

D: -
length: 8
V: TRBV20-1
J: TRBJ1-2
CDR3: SASRGGYT

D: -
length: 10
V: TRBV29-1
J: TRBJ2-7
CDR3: SVELGSHEQY

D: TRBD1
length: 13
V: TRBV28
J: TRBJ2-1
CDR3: ASSRDRPILNEQF

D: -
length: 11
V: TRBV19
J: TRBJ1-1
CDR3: ASSTGFFPEAF

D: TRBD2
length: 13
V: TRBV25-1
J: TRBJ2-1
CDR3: ASTKGAGLYNEQF

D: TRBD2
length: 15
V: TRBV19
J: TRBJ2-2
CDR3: ASSILRLAGNTGELF

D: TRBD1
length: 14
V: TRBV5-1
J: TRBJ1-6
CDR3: ASSLRTGRADSPLH

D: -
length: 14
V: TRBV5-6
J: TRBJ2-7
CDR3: ASSSPLKGDPSEQY

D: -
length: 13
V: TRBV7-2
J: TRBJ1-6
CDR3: ASSVLGEMDSPLH

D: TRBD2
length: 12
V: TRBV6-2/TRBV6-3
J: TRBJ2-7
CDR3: ASSYGGGMDEQY

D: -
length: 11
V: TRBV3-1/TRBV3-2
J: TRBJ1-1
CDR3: ASSQVRDTEAF

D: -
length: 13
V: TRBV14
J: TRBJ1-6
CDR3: ASSQDAVGSSPLH

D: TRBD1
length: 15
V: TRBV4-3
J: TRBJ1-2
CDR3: ASSQEPGTVGTDGYT

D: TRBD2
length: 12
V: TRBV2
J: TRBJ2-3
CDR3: AGNIAGGADTQY

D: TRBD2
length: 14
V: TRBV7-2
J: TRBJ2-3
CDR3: ASSISLAGGTDTQY

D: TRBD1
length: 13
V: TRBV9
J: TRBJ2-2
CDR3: ASSLRQGNTGELF

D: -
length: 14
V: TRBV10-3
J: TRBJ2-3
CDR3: AINRAGGGNTDTQY

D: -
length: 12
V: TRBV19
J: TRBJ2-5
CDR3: ASSILEGVETQY

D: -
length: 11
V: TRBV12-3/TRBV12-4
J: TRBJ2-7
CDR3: ASSLGYYREQY

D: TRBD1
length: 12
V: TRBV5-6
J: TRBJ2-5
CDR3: ASSRDRAGETQY

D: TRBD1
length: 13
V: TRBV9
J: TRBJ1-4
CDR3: ASSASGTGGEKLF

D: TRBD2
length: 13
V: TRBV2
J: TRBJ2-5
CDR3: ASRSWTSGGETQY

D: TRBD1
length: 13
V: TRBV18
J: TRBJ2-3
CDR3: ASSLRDRGTDTQY

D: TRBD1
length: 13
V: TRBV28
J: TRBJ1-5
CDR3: ASSRTGGVGQPQH

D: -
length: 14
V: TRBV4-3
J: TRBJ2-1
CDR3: ASSQAFLPPLNEQF

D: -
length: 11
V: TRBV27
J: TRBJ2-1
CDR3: ASRVGVGNEQF